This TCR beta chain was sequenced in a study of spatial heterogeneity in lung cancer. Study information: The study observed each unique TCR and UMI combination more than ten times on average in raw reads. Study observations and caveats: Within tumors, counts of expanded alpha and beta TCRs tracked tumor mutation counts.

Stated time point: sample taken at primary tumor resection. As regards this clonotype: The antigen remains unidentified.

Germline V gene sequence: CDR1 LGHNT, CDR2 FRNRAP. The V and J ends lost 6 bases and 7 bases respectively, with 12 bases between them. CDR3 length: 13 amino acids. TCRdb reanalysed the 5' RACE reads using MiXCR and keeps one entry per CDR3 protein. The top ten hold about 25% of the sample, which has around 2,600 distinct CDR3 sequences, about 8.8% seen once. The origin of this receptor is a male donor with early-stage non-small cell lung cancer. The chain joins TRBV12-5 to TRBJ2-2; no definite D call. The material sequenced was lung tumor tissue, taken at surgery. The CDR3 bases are TGTGCTAGTGGAGCTGAAACCTACGGGGAGCTGTTTTTT. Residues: CASGAETYGELFF.